This is a list of T cell receptor beta chains from one sample in a study of control samples from healthy donors and cancer patients. The data were produced by immunoSEQ multiplex PCR, yet TCRdb's version contains in-frame clones alone and is incomplete. The table includes about 50,000 clones, 95% to 97% detected once. Sample: blood. The receptors come from a woman in her thirties in good health. The CDR3 runs from the conserved cysteine through the conserved F or W. A D gene is named only where the DNA matches it firmly. Clone size, where shown, is once, few, many, or a class for clones that have expanded.

CASSQYTGELFF | TGTGCCAGCAGTCAATACACCGGGGAGCTGTTTTTT | 12 | NA | TRBJ2-2 | NA | TRBV28
CAWSGFGPSGRLDPYEQYF | TGTGCCTGGAGTGGCTTCGGGCCTAGCGGGAGGTTAGACCCCTACGAGCAGTACTTC | 19 | NA | TRBJ2-7 | TRBD2 | TRBV30
CASSQGRTSAYEQYF | TGCGCCAGCAGCCAAGGACGGACTAGCGCCTACGAGCAGTACTTC | 15 | NA | TRBJ2-7 | TRBD2 | TRBV4-1
CASSLDGVWEQYF | TGTGCCAGCAGCTTAGATGGGGTGTGGGAGCAGTACTTC | 13 | NA | TRBJ2-7 | NA | TRBV11-2
CASSLESSYEQYF | TGTGCCAGCAGCTTAGAGTCCTCCTACGAGCAGTACTTC | 13 | NA | TRBJ2-7 | NA | TRBV11-2
CASSSGTGSTGELFF | TGTGCCAGCAGTTCCGGGACAGGCAGCACCGGGGAGCTGTTTTTT | 15 | NA | TRBJ2-2 | TRBD1 | TRBV6-5
CASSLNNRMNTEAFF | TGTGCCAGCAGCTTAAATAACAGGATGAACACTGAAGCTTTCTTT | 15 | NA | TRBJ1-1 | NA | TRBV7-9
CAWAGQWQGYTF | TGTGCCTGGGCTGGGCAGTGGCAGGGCTACACCTTC | 12 | NA | TRBJ1-2 | NA | TRBV30
CASSGRTLEAFF | TGTGCCAGCAGCGGACGGACTCTAGAAGCTTTCTTT | 12 | NA | TRBJ1-1 | NA | TRBV7-9
CATSLLGRGEQYF | TGTGCCACCAGCCTACTGGGACGGGGTGAGCAGTACTTC | 13 | NA | TRBJ2-7 | NA | TRBV15
CAGSRTAPNEKLFF | TGTGCCGGCAGCCGTACGGCCCCAAATGAAAAACTGTTTTTT | 14 | NA | TRBJ1-4 | NA | TRBV7-9
CASRQGQGAYEQYF | TGTGCCAGCCGCCAGGGACAGGGGGCTTACGAGCAGTACTTC | 14 | NA | TRBJ2-7 | TRBD1 | TRBV4-2
CASSPIPLGTRETQYF | TGTGCCAGCAGCCCAATTCCTCTCGGGACTCGGGAGACCCAGTACTTC | 16 | NA | TRBJ2-5 | NA | TRBV7-9
CASSPKGQDTYSNQPQHF | TGCGCCAGCAGCCCTAAAGGACAGGATACCTATAGCAATCAGCCCCAGCATTTT | 18 | NA | TRBJ1-5 | TRBD1 | TRBV5-1
CASSFLGQGGGAYNSPLHF | TGTGCCAGCAGTTTCCTGGGACAGGGAGGAGGGGCCTATAATTCACCCCTCCACTTT | 19 | NA | TRBJ1-6 | TRBD1 | TRBV27
CASSLSQENNQPQHF | TGTGCCAGCTCCCTTAGTCAGGAGAACAATCAGCCCCAGCATTTT | 15 | NA | TRBJ1-5 | NA | TRBV6-5
CASSLMGAGANVLTF | TGTGCCAGCAGTTTAATGGGAGCCGGGGCCAACGTCCTGACTTTC | 15 | NA | TRBJ2-6 | NA | TRBV28
CASSLSSGGNQPQHF | TGTGCCAGCAGTTTAAGCTCAGGGGGCAATCAGCCCCAGCATTTT | 15 | NA | TRBJ1-5 | NA | TRBV27
CASSPGTGLAYNEQFF | TGTGCCAGCAGCCCAGGTACGGGACTGGCCTACAATGAGCAGTTCTTC | 16 | NA | TRBJ2-1 | NA | TRBV11-1
CASSTYEQYF | TGTGCCAGCAGTACCTACGAGCAGTACTTC | 10 | NA | TRBJ2-7 | NA | TRBV2
CAIRDGASGGTDTQYF | TGTGCCATCAGGGATGGGGCTAGCGGGGGCACAGATACGCAGTATTTT | 16 | NA | TRBJ2-3 | TRBD2 | TRBV10-3
CASSYSSPPREQFF | TGTGCCAGCAGTTACTCGAGTCCTCCCAGGGAGCAGTTCTTC | 14 | NA | TRBJ2-1 | NA | TRBV6-2/TRBV6-3
CASSGTSGAFIQETQYF | TGTGCCAGCAGTGGGACTAGCGGGGCATTCATACAAGAGACCCAGTACTTC | 17 | NA | TRBJ2-5 | TRBD2 | TRBV2
CASSAFQGYNEQFF | TGTGCCAGCAGTGCTTTCCAGGGATACAATGAGCAGTTCTTC | 14 | once | TRBJ2-1 | NA | TRBV25-1
CASSPGTGGHIVNQPQHF | TGTGCCAGTTCACCCGGGACAGGGGGCCATATTGTCAATCAGCCCCAGCATTTT | 18 | NA | TRBJ1-5 | TRBD1 | TRBV19
CAWSVMLDSSYNEQFF | TGTGCCTGGAGTGTAATGTTGGACAGCTCCTACAATGAGCAGTTCTTC | 16 | NA | TRBJ2-1 | NA | TRBV30
CASSLLAENTEAFF | TGTGCCAGCAGCCTGTTGGCCGAGAACACTGAAGCTTTCTTT | 14 | NA | TRBJ1-1 | NA | TRBV7-3
CASSIVAGNNEQFF | TGTGCCAGTAGTATTGTGGCCGGAAACAATGAGCAGTTCTTC | 14 | NA | TRBJ2-1 | NA | TRBV19
CASSLPPLSEQYF | TGTGCCAGCAGTTTACCCCCCCTTAGCGAGCAGTACTTC | 13 | NA | TRBJ2-7 | NA | TRBV28
CASSEETSGANVLTF | TGTGCCAGCAGTGAAGAGACCTCTGGGGCCAACGTCCTGACTTTC | 15 | NA | TRBJ2-6 | NA | TRBV2
CASSANRDEQYF | TGTGCCAGCTCAGCAAACAGGGACGAGCAGTACTTC | 12 | NA | TRBJ2-7 | NA | TRBV18
CASRSSNEKLFF | TGTGCCAGCAGGTCCTCAAATGAAAAACTGTTTTTT | 12 | NA | TRBJ1-4 | NA | TRBV27
CASSQGRSGSPEQFF | TGTGCCAGCAGCCAAGGACGTTCGGGGTCCCCTGAGCAGTTCTTC | 15 | NA | TRBJ2-1 | NA | TRBV3-1/TRBV3-2
CAGADRGAGELFF | TGTGCCGGGGCCGACAGGGGCGCCGGGGAGCTGTTTTTT | 13 | NA | TRBJ2-2 | TRBD1 | TRBV2
CASRSTRDTINYGYTF | TGTGCCAGCAGAAGCACCCGGGACACTATTAACTATGGCTACACCTTC | 16 | NA | TRBJ1-2 | NA | TRBV28
CASRTDAGQGTDTQYF | TGCGCCAGCAGAACCGACGCGGGACAGGGCACAGATACGCAGTATTTT | 16 | few | TRBJ2-3 | TRBD1 | TRBV5-1
CASSEKGGGYNEQFF | TGCGCCAGCAGTGAGAAGGGGGGCGGCTACAATGAGCAGTTCTTC | 15 | NA | TRBJ2-1 | NA | TRBV10-1
CASSLRGAAEAFF | TGTGCCAGCAGCCTCAGAGGGGCAGCTGAAGCTTTCTTT | 13 | NA | TRBJ1-1 | NA | TRBV25-1
CASSQDPWDHSYEQYF | TGCGCCAGCAGCCAAGATCCATGGGACCACTCCTACGAGCAGTACTTC | 16 | NA | TRBJ2-7 | NA | TRBV4-1
CASSLEAGGNEQFF | TGTGCCAGCAGCTTGGAGGCAGGGGGCAATGAGCAGTTCTTC | 14 | NA | TRBJ2-1 | TRBD1 | TRBV5-5
CASSLIGTPDPTIYF | TGTGCCAGCAGTTTAATCGGGACACCGGACCCCACCATATATTTT | 15 | once | TRBJ1-3 | NA | TRBV28
CASSYNRGQETQYF | TGTGCCAGTAGCTACAACAGGGGGCAAGAGACCCAGTACTTC | 14 | NA | TRBJ2-5 | TRBD1 | TRBV19
CASSLSIAGDGYTF | TGTGCCAGCAGTTTATCCATCGCAGGGGATGGCTACACCTTC | 14 | NA | TRBJ1-2 | NA | TRBV28
CASSWTSGTDNEQFF | TGTGCCAGCAGCTGGACTAGCGGGACGGACAATGAGCAGTTCTTC | 15 | NA | TRBJ2-1 | TRBD2 | TRBV5-6
CSVTSGSFNEQYF | TGCAGCGTAACTAGCGGGAGTTTTAACGAGCAGTACTTC | 13 | NA | TRBJ2-7 | TRBD2 | TRBV29-1
CASMGLQETQYF | TGCGCCAGCATGGGACTACAAGAGACCCAGTACTTC | 12 | NA | TRBJ2-5 | TRBD2 | TRBV10-2
CASNRFRRESSYEQYF | TGTGCCAGCAACCGTTTTCGGCGGGAGAGCTCCTACGAGCAGTACTTC | 16 | NA | TRBJ2-7 | TRBD2 | TRBV2
CATQRDTGELFF | TGTGCCACCCAACGGGACACCGGGGAGCTGTTTTTT | 12 | NA | TRBJ2-2 | NA | TRBV7-9
CASSLWVSGRALLETQYF | TGTGCCAGCAGTTTATGGGTTAGCGGGAGGGCTTTACTAGAGACCCAGTACTTC | 18 | NA | TRBJ2-5 | TRBD2 | TRBV27
CASTPTGDWNSPLHF | TGTGCCAGCACCCCCACGGGAGATTGGAATTCACCCCTCCACTTT | 15 | NA | TRBJ1-6 | NA | TRBV6-5
CASSPARVNTEAFF | TGTGCCAGCAGTCCAGCCAGGGTGAACACTGAAGCTTTCTTT | 14 | NA | TRBJ1-1 | NA | TRBV28
CAYLTRGETGELFF | TGTGCCTACCTCACCCGGGGGGAGACCGGGGAGCTGTTTTTT | 14 | NA | TRBJ2-2 | TRBD2 | TRBV30